These 27 T cell receptor beta chains came from one sample sequenced in a study of OX40 agonist ivuxolimab in advanced cancers. Clones were sequenced by immunoSEQ multiplex PCR, and TCRdb holds only the in-frame ones, with some missing. The data contain around 27,000 clones, approximately 88% of them singletons. Sequenced material: CD4+ or CD8+ T cells sorted from blood, taken in a trial of the OX40 agonist ivuxolimab. The source of these receptors is an adult with an advanced solid tumor such as melanoma, head and neck, liver or kidney cancer.

V gene TRBV4-3 combines with J gene TRBJ1-1; 7 positions match TRBD1. CDR3 length: 13 residues. Trimming removed 1 base from V and 11 bases from J; junction bases left unmatched: 7. Germline CDR1 reads LGHNA; CDR2 reads YSLEER. CDR3: CASSQVTGDRAFF. The CDR3 nucleotides are TGCGCCAGCAGCCAAGTTACAGGGGATAGGGCTTTCTTT.

This rearrangement joins TRBV6-5 to TRBJ2-5; D is uncertain. CDR3 length: 14 amino acids. Germline CDR1 is MNHEY and CDR2 is SVGAGI. V lost 6 bases and J lost 0, with 11 bases in between. The CDR3, as DNA: TGTGCCAGCAGCCCCCGAAGGTACCAAGAGACCCAGTACTTC. This sequence encodes CASSPRRYQETQYF.

The genes are TRBV9 and TRBJ2-2; D is perhaps TRBD2 (5 bases). Per germline, CDR1 SGDLS and CDR2 YYNGEE. Trimming took 3 bases from V and 5 from J, leaving 8 bases between them. CDR3 length: 13 amino acids. CDR3 residues: CASSGGGTGELFF. In nucleotides, the CDR3 is TGTGCCAGCAGCGGTGGCGGGACCGGGGAGCTGTTTTTT.

V usage is TRBV6-5 and J usage is TRBJ2-1, with TRBD2 matching over 10 bases. The CDR3 contains 15 residues. Per germline, CDR1 MNHEY and CDR2 SVGAGI. V lost 2 bases and J lost 4; bases outside the gene matches: 2. CDR3 region: CASSYASGGYNEQFF. Written as DNA, the CDR3 is TGTGCCAGCAGTTACGCTAGCGGGGGTTACAATGAGCAGTTCTTC.

A single count supports this clone. The rearrangement uses TRBV6-5 and TRBJ1-1; D may be TRBD1 (5 bases). V was clipped by 5 bases and J by 3 bases, with 16 bases between them. Looked up from germline, CDR1 is MNHEY and CDR2 is SVGAGI. This CDR3 has 15 residues. CDR3 nucleotides: TGTGCCAGCAGTCCCAGGGTGCGGCGGCACACTGAAGCTTTCTTT. Translation gives CASSPRVRRHTEAFF.

The chain couples TRBV9 to TRBJ2-3; 8 nucleotides align to TRBD2. V shed 0 bases, J shed 3 bases, and the junction held 6 bases outside the gene matches. Germline lookup yields CDR1 SGDLS and CDR2 YYNGEE. This CDR3 contains 16 residues. The CDR3 loop reads CASSVVPGGPTDTQYF. CDR3 nucleotides: TGTGCCAGCAGCGTAGTCCCGGGAGGGCCTACAGATACGCAGTATTTT.

This chain joins TRBV7-9 and TRBJ2-6; D not certain. CDR1 is SEHNR, CDR2 FQNEAQ, per germline (reference sequence). This CDR3 region has 16 residues. V lost 2 bases and J 0 bases, leaving 8 bases between the germline ends. CDR3 amino acids: CASSLLASSGANVLTF. The CDR3 DNA reads as TGTGCCAGCAGCTTACTGGCATCCTCTGGGGCCAACGTCCTGACTTTC.

The chain joins TRBV14 to TRBJ2-7, with TRBD2 as a possible D gene (7 bases). The V gene lost 1 base and the J gene lost 5 bases, with 9 bases spanning the gap. The CDR3 loop spans 13 amino acids. Germline assignment: CDR1 SGHDN and CDR2 FVKESK. CDR3 loop: CASSQGGGNEQYF. The CDR3 DNA reads as TGTGCCAGCAGCCAAGGCGGGGGCAACGAGCAGTACTTC.

This chain joins TRBV5-1 and TRBJ2-7; possible D gene TRBD2, 6 bases. V was cut by 4 bases and J by 0 bases, with 11 bases left in between. The CDR3 runs to 14 residues. Germline V gene lookup returns CDR1 SGHRS and CDR2 YFSETQ. CDR3 bases: TGCGCCAGCAGCGAACGGGGGTTCTCCTACGAGCAGTACTTC. This sequence encodes CASSERGFSYEQYF. The whole variable domain, filled in from reference TRBV5-1 and TRBJ2-7, reads KAGVTQTPRYLIKTRGQQVTLSCSPISGHRSVSWYQQTPGQGLQFLFEYFSETQRNKGNFPGRFSGRQFSNSRSEMNVSTLELGDSALYLCASSERGFSYEQYFGPGTRLTVT.

The table lists this clone with a count of one. V and J are TRBV18 and TRBJ1-3; 8 bases align to TRBD1. Germline V gene lookup returns CDR1 KGHSH and CDR2 LQKENI. The CDR3 sequence is 16 residues long. V shed 2 bases and J 1 base; nucleotides not matched to a gene: 4. The CDR3 coding sequence is TGTGCCAGCTCACCAATTACAGGGGGATCTGGAAACACCATATATTTT. Its protein product is CASSPITGGSGNTIYF.

CDR3 protein: CASSLVQNNEQFF. CDR3 DNA sequence: TGTGCCAGCAGTTTAGTACAGAACAATGAGCAGTTCTTC. J is TRBJ2-1 and V is TRBV28; no definite D call. Germline V CDR1 and CDR2: MDHEN, SYDVKM. The ends were cut back, 2 bases at V and 5 bases at J, with 7 bases in the middle. CDR3 length equals 13 residues.

The V and J genes are TRBV6-9 and TRBJ1-2; D is ambiguous. Germline assignment: CDR1 MNHGY and CDR2 SVAAGI. The CDR3 sequence is 14 residues long. V was clipped by 5 bases and J by 0 bases, with 10 bases between them. The chain's CDR3 is CASSVQNTNYGYTF. In DNA, the CDR3 is TGTGCCAGCAGTGTTCAGAATACTAACTATGGCTACACCTTC.

Worth noting for this clone: The same CDR3 also results from other DNA sequences found in this sample. The chain is built from TRBV6-5 and TRBJ1-1, with TRBD1 as a possible D gene (5 bases). Trimming left V 3 bases short and J 3 bases short, with 8 bases between. The CDR3 is made up of 13 amino acids. The germline V gene encodes CDR1 MNHEY and CDR2 SVGAGI. CDR3 in DNA: TGTGCCAGCAGTTATGGGGGGGACACTGAAGCTTTCTTT. Translated, it gives CASSYGGDTEAFF.

This sequence joins TRBV7-9 and TRBJ2-4; TRBD2 agrees at 8 bases. From germline, CDR1 is SEHNR and CDR2 FQNEAQ (reference sequence). V shed 2 bases, J shed 4 bases, and the junction held 7 bases outside the gene matches. The CDR3 runs to 16 residues. The CDR3 here is CASSLSPAGGKNIQYF. The CDR3 nucleotides are TGTGCCAGCAGCTTAAGTCCGGCGGGGGGAAAAAACATTCAGTACTTC.

The genes are TRBV28 and TRBJ2-3; no clear D gene. V was clipped by 6 bases and J by 2 bases, with 6 bases between them. In germline, CDR1 is MDHEN, CDR2 SYDVKM. CDR3 length equals 12 residues. The CDR3 DNA sequence: TGTGCCAGCAGCCTACCCACAGATACGCAGTATTTT. This translates into CASSLPTDTQYF. Using reference TRBV28 and TRBJ2-3 for the parts outside the CDR3, the full variable domain is DVKVTQSSRYLVKRTGEKVFLECVQDMDHENMFWYRQDPGLGLRLIYFSYDVKMKEKGDIPEGYSVSREKKERFSLILESASTNQTSMYLCASSLPTDTQYFGPGTRLTVL.

The chain is built from TRBV5-4 and TRBJ1-1, with 10 nucleotides matching TRBD1. Trimming removed 0 bases from V and 8 bases from J; junction bases left unmatched: 4. Per the germline V gene, CDR1 is SGHNT and CDR2 is YYREEE (reference sequence). The CDR3 is made up of 14 amino acids. As DNA, the CDR3 is TGTGCCAGCAGCTTGGGACAGGGGGCCACCGAAGCTTTCTTT. It yields the protein CASSLGQGATEAFF.

The chain has TRBV7-6 and TRBJ1-5, with 8 bases lining up with TRBD1. Trimming removed 4 bases from V and 3 bases from J; junction bases left unmatched: 8. The CDR3 totals 16 residues. Germline CDR1 SGHVS, CDR2 FNYEAQ. CDR3 nucleotides: TGTGCCAGCAGCTCGGGTGGACAGGGTTCCAATCAGCCCCAGCATTTT. This translates into CASSSGGQGSNQPQHF.

This chain connects TRBV30 to TRBJ1-4; no definite D call. This CDR3 has 13 amino acids. Between the trimmed V and J ends, which lost 4 bases and 8 bases, there was a span of 14 bases. Germline CDR1 and CDR2: GTSNPN and SVGIG (reference sequence). CDR3 region: CAWNLAQGEKLFF. The DNA for the CDR3 is TGTGCCTGGAACTTGGCGCAAGGCGAAAAACTGTTTTTT. The complete variable domain, with remaining parts taken from reference TRBV30 and TRBJ1-4, reads SQTIHQWPATLVQPVGSPLSLECTVEGTSNPNLYWYRQAAGRGLQLLFYSVGIGQISSEVPQNLSASRPQDRQFILSSKKLLLSDSGFYLCAWNLAQGEKLFFGSGTQLSVL.

The chain is built from TRBV4-2 and TRBJ2-7, with TRBD2 matching 11 bases. Germline loops: CDR1 LGHNA, CDR2 YNFKEQ. CDR3 size: 16 residues. Losses at the gene ends were 0 bases for V and 5 bases for J; bases not matched to a gene: 6. CDR3 bases: TGTGCCAGCAGCCAAGAGATAGCGGGAGGGCCCCACGAGCAGTACTTC. Translated, it gives CASSQEIAGGPHEQYF.

This clone was recorded a few times. Other nucleotide sequences from this sample produce the same CDR3. V gene TRBV9 combines with J gene TRBJ2-7; 7 bases fit TRBD1. V lost 4 bases to trimming and J lost 1 base; unmatched junction nucleotides: 5. The CDR3 totals 14 residues. Germline V gives CDR1 SGDLS, CDR2 YYNGEE. The CDR3 DNA sequence: TGTGCCAGCAGCTACCGACAGGGTTCCTACGAGCAGTACTTC. Translating gives CASSYRQGSYEQYF.

The gene calls are TRBV29-1 and TRBJ1-1; 10 bases align to TRBD1. Germline assignment: CDR1 SQVTM and CDR2 ANQGSEA. This CDR3 contains 14 residues. With V trimmed by 6 bases and J by 5 bases, 9 bases remained unmatched. Written as DNA, the CDR3 is TGCAGCGTCCACCCCGGGACAGGGGTAACTGAAGCTTTCTTT. It yields the protein CSVHPGTGVTEAFF.

The chain couples TRBV4-1 to TRBJ2-5, with D possibly being TRBD2 (6 bases). The CDR3 sequence is 14 residues long. Deletions cut 4 bases from V and 0 bases from J, with 9 bases between. Germline CDR1 and CDR2: MGHRA and YSYEKL. The CDR3 reads CASSLRGNQETQYF. CDR3 in DNA: TGCGCCAGCAGCCTCCGGGGGAACCAAGAGACCCAGTACTTC.

This clone was recorded once. The chain recombines TRBV6-5 with TRBJ1-1; tentatively, D is TRBD1 (6 bases). V lost 4 bases and J lost 2, with 11 bases in between. Germline CDR1 MNHEY, CDR2 SVGAGI. The CDR3 spans 14 residues. CDR3 coding DNA: TGTGCCAGCAGTTTTGGGGGGGCAAACACTGAAGCTTTCTTT. It yields the protein CASSFGGANTEAFF.

The gene calls are TRBV19 and TRBJ1-5; 10 bases are a match to TRBD1. Per germline, CDR1 LNHDA and CDR2 SQIVND (reference sequence). CDR3 size: 19 residues. V shed 0 bases and J 0 bases; nucleotides not matched to a gene: 8. The CDR3 DNA sequence: TGTGCCAGTAGTATAGATGGGACAGGGGATATCTATAGCAATCAGCCCCAGCATTTT. Its protein product is CASSIDGTGDIYSNQPQHF.

The gene calls are TRBV6-4 and TRBJ2-1; D not certain. There are 14 residues in the CDR3. V dropped 0 bases and J dropped 6 bases, with 9 bases sitting between them. The germline gives CDR1 MRHNA, CDR2 SNTAGT. CDR3 residues: CASSDSDLSNEQFF. The CDR3 DNA reads TGTGCCAGCAGTGACTCAGACCTCAGCAATGAGCAGTTCTTC.

The chain couples TRBV13 to TRBJ2-3; TRBD2 agrees at 10 bases. The ends lost 5 bases at V and 4 bases at J; junction bases unmatched: 9. The CDR3 covers 16 residues. Per germline, CDR1 PRHDT and CDR2 FYEKMQ (reference sequence). As DNA, the CDR3 is TGTGCCAGCAGCGACCAAATAGCGGGAGGCCCAGATACGCAGTATTTT. Its protein product is CASSDQIAGGPDTQYF. Based on the CDR3 plus reference TRBV13 and TRBJ2-3, the full variable domain is AAGVIQSPRHLIKEKRETATLKCYPIPRHDTVYWYQQGPGQDPQFLISFYEKMQSDKGSIPDRFSAQQFSDYHSELNMSSLELGDSALYFCASSDQIAGGPDTQYFGPGTRLTVL.

The rearrangement joins TRBV9 to TRBJ2-5, with unresolved D. Germline CDR1 and CDR2: SGDLS and YYNGEE. V lost 3 bases, J lost 4 bases, and 13 bases lay in between. The CDR3 extends over 14 amino acids. CDR3: CASSASDWLETQYF. Written as DNA, the CDR3 is TGTGCCAGCAGCGCCTCCGACTGGTTAGAGACCCAGTACTTC.